Sequencing of this TCR beta chain was carried out in a study of CD8+ T cells in alopecia areata. Study in general: Treatment of the treated patients consisted of oral tofacitinib, 5 to 10 mg twice daily.

Germline V gene sequence: CDR1 GTSNPN, CDR2 SVGIG (reference sequence). V was cut by 3 bases and J by 5 bases, with 8 bases left in between. The CDR3 has 11 residues. cDNA serving as the sequencing template came from extracted, reverse transcribed RNA. Some clones are missing from TCRdb's copy, which holds only in-frame ones; the method was immunoSEQ multiplex PCR. Counted here are fewer than 150,000 clones, roughly 50% occurring once; the ten biggest clones make up about 3.4%. Stated treatment: oral pan-JAK inhibitor, 5-10 mg twice daily. Peripheral blood and lesional scalp punch biopsies came from alopecia areata patients.

This sequence was found in a human donor with alopecia areata. The sequencing used CD4+ T cells sorted from blood, collected at week 24, from a patient treated with tofacitinib. The chain has TRBV30 and TRBJ2-7; D remains unclear. The CDR3 coding sequence is TGTGCCTGGAGGGCGTACCACGAGCAGTACTTC. Translated, it gives CAWRAYHEQYF.